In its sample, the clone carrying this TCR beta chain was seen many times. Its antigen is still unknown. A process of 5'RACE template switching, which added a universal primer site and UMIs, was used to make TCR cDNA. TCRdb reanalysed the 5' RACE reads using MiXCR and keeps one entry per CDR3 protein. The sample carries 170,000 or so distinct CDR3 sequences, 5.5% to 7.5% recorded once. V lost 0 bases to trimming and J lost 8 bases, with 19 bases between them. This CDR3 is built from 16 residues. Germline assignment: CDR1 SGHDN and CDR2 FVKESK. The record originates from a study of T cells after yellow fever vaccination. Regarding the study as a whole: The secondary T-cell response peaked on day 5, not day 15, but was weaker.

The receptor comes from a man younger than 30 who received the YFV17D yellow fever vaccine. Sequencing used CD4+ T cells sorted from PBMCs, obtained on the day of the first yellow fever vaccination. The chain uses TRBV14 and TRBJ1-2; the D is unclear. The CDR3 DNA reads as TGTGCCAGCAGCCAAGATCATGAGGCCTCTCCTGGGGGCTACACCTTC. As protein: CASSQDHEASPGGYTF.